The clone carrying this TCR beta chain was observed many times. The sample belongs to a study of Graves' ophthalmopathy and Graves' hyperthyroidism. Investigators amplified TCR beta CDR3 regions from RNA transcripts. Amplification began with first-round RT-PCR using HTBI primers, then second-round multiplex PCR was performed. One entry per CDR3 protein results from TCRdb running MiXCR on the multiplex PCR reads. The table includes approximately 480,000 distinct CDR3 sequences, over 13% detected once. The CDR3 spans 17 residues. Germline CDR1 and CDR2: DFQATT and SNEGSKA (reference sequence). Trimming at V came to 6 bases and at J to 3 bases, leaving 19 bases not matched to a gene. The study enrolled ophthalmopathy donors with moderate-to-severe activity, CAS ≥3, NOSPECS ≥4 and duration under 3 months. Other autoimmune diseases, uncontrolled infections, pregnancy or lactation led to the exclusion of patients. A roughly 9.7 ml volume of fresh peripheral blood provided the PBMCs.

The V call is TRBV20-1, the J call TRBJ2-7; 8 bases fit TRBD1. This TCR came from a woman aged 30 to 39 with Graves' ophthalmopathy. Sequencing used blood. The CDR3 bases are TGCAGTGCCAATCTGGACAGGGCTGAGCGGAGGGGCTACGAGCAGTACTTC. Translating gives CSANLDRAERRGYEQYF.